This T cell receptor (beta chain) was profiled in a study of blood T cell repertoires in COVID-19. Study-wide background: COVID-19 samples collected from the United States, Italy and Spain covered acute and convalescent phases. PBMCs, B-cell-depleted T cells, or T cells were the source of the cDNA or gDNA that made up the material.

V lost 2 bases and J lost 3, with 13 bases in between. CDR1 is MNHNY, CDR2 SVGAGI, per germline (reference sequence). The length of the CDR3 is 15 residues. Profiling relied on immunoSEQ multiplex PCR, and the TCRdb table lists in-frame clones only, not all of them. There are approximately 250,000 clones in the sample; about nine tenths occur only once, and 1.6% lies in the top ten. This clone came up a few times. The genes are TRBV6-6 and TRBJ1-2; D is perhaps TRBD1 (5 bases). This clonotype originated in a woman in her sixties who had recovered from COVID-19. The sample was peripheral blood. The CDR3 DNA reads as TGTGCCAGCAGTTACGGAGCAGGGATAGACTATGGCTACACCTTC. Protein sequence: CASSYGAGIDYGYTF.